Below, 9 T cell receptor beta chains from the same sample are listed, as sequenced in a study of beta chain features in type 1 diabetes. Investigators reverse transcribed all isolated RNA, so they sequenced expressed TCRB transcripts. The data were produced by immunoSEQ multiplex PCR, yet TCRdb's version contains in-frame clones alone and is incomplete. The data contain hundreds of thousands of clones, roughly 12% of them singletons. Source material: naive CD4+ T cells from blood. These TCRs come from a man between 18 and 35 years old in good health.

This clone was found a few times. The rearrangement joins TRBV7-2 to TRBJ2-1; D is uncertain. The CDR3 consists of 17 residues. Trimming cost V 5 bases and J 0 bases, with 17 bases left between them. Germline V gene lookup returns CDR1 SGHTA and CDR2 FQGNSA. This chain's CDR3 is CASSLNILVVSYNEQFF. The CDR3 bases are TGTGCCAGCAGCCTAAACATTCTAGTGGTCTCCTACAATGAGCAGTTCTTC.

This clone came up many times. The chain employs TRBV5-4 and TRBJ2-5; D is perhaps TRBD2 (6 bases). Germline assignment: CDR1 SGHNT and CDR2 YYREEE (reference sequence). The V end lost 4 bases, the J end lost 5 bases, and 15 bases lay between the germline ends. This CDR3 is 14 amino acids long. CDR3 sequence reads: CASSAPTSEETQYF. The CDR3 DNA reads as TGTGCCAGCAGCGCGCCGACTAGTGAGGAGACCCAGTACTTC.

This clone was counted between two and nine times. The genes are TRBV14 and TRBJ2-5, with 8 bases fitting TRBD1. The CDR3 sequence is 16 residues long. The germline V gene has CDR1 SGHDN and CDR2 FVKESK. With 1 base clipped from V and 2 bases from J, the junction kept 6 bases outside the gene matches. This CDR3 is CASSQGTGWAQETQYF. CDR3 in DNA: TGTGCCAGCAGCCAAGGGACAGGGTGGGCACAAGAGACCCAGTACTTC.

A few counts support this clone. The gene calls are TRBV7-2 and TRBJ2-5; TRBD2 might be the D (7 bases). The CDR3 totals 15 residues. Germline CDR1 is SGHTA and CDR2 is FQGNSA. The ends were cut back, 2 bases at V and 2 bases at J, with 12 bases in the middle. The CDR3 nucleotides read TGTGCCAGCAGCTTAAACCGGGGGGCTCAAGAGACCCAGTACTTC. Protein: CASSLNRGAQETQYF. Filled out from reference TRBV7-2 and TRBJ2-5, the complete variable domain reads GAGVSQSPSNKVTEKGKDVELRCDPISGHTALYWYRQSLGQGLEFLIYFQGNSAPDKSGLPSDRFSAERTGGSVSTLTIQRTQQEDSAVYLCASSLNRGAQETQYFGPGTRLLVL.

This clone was counted a few times. The rearrangement links TRBV29-1 to TRBJ1-5; 8 nucleotides agree with TRBD1. The CDR3 spans 14 residues. The germline gives CDR1 SQVTM, CDR2 ANQGSEA. V dropped 1 base and J dropped 7; count of bases not matched to a gene: 6. CDR3 sequence reads: CSVEGTGFRQPQHF. The CDR3 nucleotides read TGCAGCGTTGAAGGGACAGGGTTTAGACAGCCCCAGCATTTT. Supplemented by reference TRBV29-1 and TRBJ1-5, the full variable domain reads SAVISQKPSRDICQRGTSLTIQCQVDSQVTMMFWYRQQPGQSLTLIATANQGSEATYESGFVIDKFPISRPNLTFSTLTVSNMSPEDSSIYLCSVEGTGFRQPQHFGDGTRLSIL.

The rearrangement uses TRBV5-4 and TRBJ2-2; 8 bases fit TRBD1. The germline V gene has CDR1 SGHNT and CDR2 YYREEE (reference sequence). The J segment lost 3 bases and the V segment lost 1 base, leaving 2 bases of the junction unmatched. This CDR3 is 15 amino acids long. The CDR3 protein is CASSLRDRYTGELFF. The CDR3 DNA reads TGTGCCAGCAGCTTGCGGGACAGGTACACCGGGGAGCTGTTTTTT.

This clone was counted between two and nine times. This chain connects TRBV19 to TRBJ1-2; 8 bases align to TRBD1. The CDR3 loop spans 14 amino acids. Germline V gene sequence: CDR1 LNHDA, CDR2 SQIVND (reference sequence). The ends lost 5 bases at V and 3 bases at J; junction bases unmatched: 5. For the CDR3, the DNA is TGTGCCAGTAGTCTACAGGGGGAAGACTATGGCTACACCTTC. It translates to CASSLQGEDYGYTF.

The chain joins TRBV28 to TRBJ2-7; D may be TRBD2 (6 bases). Trimming shortened V by 5 bases and J by 2 bases, and 25 bases separated the two germline ends. CDR3 length: 18 residues. Germline values: CDR1 MDHEN, CDR2 SYDVKM. The CDR3 DNA reads TGTGCCAGCAGTATGGGACTCCTGAACGCACTAATTCCCTACGAGCAGTACTTC. Its translation is CASSMGLLNALIPYEQYF.

The V call is TRBV30, the J call TRBJ1-2; unclear D gene. V was pared by 3 bases and J by 2 bases, with 10 bases between. The CDR3 contains 13 residues. Germline V CDR1 and CDR2: GTSNPN, SVGIG (reference sequence). The CDR3 DNA reads as TGTGCCTGGAGCTCTTCTAGGAACTATGGCTACACCTTC. Amino acids: CAWSSSRNYGYTF.